The source of this TCR beta chain is a study of CD8+ T cells in alopecia areata. Noted treatment: oral pan-JAK inhibitor, 5-10 mg twice daily. The authors extracted RNA and reverse transcribed it into cDNA as the sequencing template. This table comes from immunoSEQ multiplex PCR, and its TCRdb copy is limited to in-frame clones, with some not included. The sample gives some 190,000 clones, 51% of which show up once; around 10% is in the top ten. Regarding this clone: No antigen is known for it.

The study's findings and limits: Mice showed clearer TCR sharing than patients did, a gap that was possibly HLA-related. Normal skin's resident alphabeta T cells are also sequenced in scalp samples.

This receptor was taken from a human donor with alopecia areata. This specimen was CD8+ T cells sorted from blood, taken at week 52, from a patient treated with tofacitinib.

The CDR3 loop is CSVDLAGPTDTQYF. In DNA, the CDR3 is TGCAGCGTTGATTTAGCGGGGCCGACAGATACGCAGTATTTT. V usage is TRBV29-1 and J usage is TRBJ2-3; 8 bases line up with TRBD2. The germline V gene has CDR1 SQVTM and CDR2 ANQGSEA. CDR3 length: 14 residues. V lost 3 bases, J lost 3 bases, and 5 bases stayed unmatched.